This T cell receptor (beta chain) originates from a study of OX40 agonist ivuxolimab in advanced cancers. The table came from immunoSEQ multiplex PCR; TCRdb's copy has only in-frame clones and leaves some out. The repertoire holds 80,000 to 100,000 clones, around nine tenths seen once, with about 0.82% in the top ten. As regards this clone: Its target is unknown.

General study points: Low normalized T-cell clonal expansion also characterized some of the nonresponders.

The germline CDR1 and CDR2 sequences are SGHTA and FQGNSA. Trimming took off 3 bases at V and 0 bases at J, with 12 bases between the two ends. The CDR3 spans 15 residues. The sequencing here drew on CD4+ or CD8+ T cells sorted from blood, taken in a trial of the OX40 agonist ivuxolimab. The chain uses TRBV7-2 and TRBJ2-7; D perhaps matches TRBD2 (6 bases). The sequence was obtained from an adult with an advanced solid tumor such as melanoma, head and neck, liver or kidney cancer. CDR3 DNA sequence: TGTGCCAGCAGCTTGGGAGGCCCCCTCTCCTACGAGCAGTACGTC. It encodes CASSLGGPLSYEQYV.